The 20 T cell receptor beta chains presented below share a single source sample, sequenced in a study of OX40 agonist ivuxolimab in advanced cancers. Clones were sequenced by immunoSEQ multiplex PCR, and TCRdb holds only the in-frame ones, with some missing. The sample records under 70,000 clones, 85% being singletons. Sequenced material: CD4+ or CD8+ T cells sorted from blood, taken in a trial of the OX40 agonist ivuxolimab. The receptors derive from an adult with an advanced solid tumor such as melanoma, head and neck, liver or kidney cancer.

V is TRBV28 and J is TRBJ1-5; tentative D call: TRBD1 (5 bases). V dropped 4 bases and J dropped 7 bases, with 11 bases sitting between them. Germline-derived CDR1 and CDR2 are MDHEN and SYDVKM. The CDR3 contains 13 residues. The CDR3 spells CASSSAGDQPQHF. The CDR3 DNA follows: TGTGCCAGCAGTTCCGCCGGGGACCAGCCCCAGCATTTT.

The chain links TRBV5-6 to TRBJ1-5; 7 positions match TRBD1. This CDR3 contains 14 residues. The germline V gene encodes CDR1 SGHDT and CDR2 YYEEEE. J gave up 4 bases and V 3 bases, and 4 bases lay outside the gene matches. The CDR3: CASSSGQINQPQHF. The CDR3 nucleotides are TGTGCCAGCAGCTCGGGACAGATAAATCAGCCCCAGCATTTT.

This clone was detected a few times. The V call is TRBV4-3, the J call TRBJ1-1; D is unresolved. V was shortened by 0 bases and J by 4 bases, with 12 bases between the two germline ends. The CDR3 covers 15 residues. Germline CDR1 reads LGHNA; CDR2 reads YSLEER. As DNA, the CDR3 is TGCGCCAGCAGCCAAGATCCCCCCGGGATCACTGAAGCTTTCTTT. Its protein is CASSQDPPGITEAFF.

The chain couples TRBV5-4 to TRBJ2-5, with D maybe TRBD2 (6 bases). The germline V and J ends were trimmed by 2 bases and 6 bases, with 11 bases remaining between them. CDR1 is SGHNT and CDR2 is YYREEE in the germline V gene (reference sequence). The CDR3 has 13 amino acids. The CDR3 is CASSFAGMQTQYF. DNA for the CDR3: TGTGCCAGCAGCTTCGCGGGGATGCAGACCCAGTACTTC.

The chain recombines TRBV7-9 with TRBJ2-2, with D possibly called TRBD1 or TRBD2 (5 bases each). Trimming removed 5 bases from V and 4 bases from J, with 14 bases in between. The length of the CDR3 is 15 residues. Germline-derived CDR1 and CDR2 are SEHNR and FQNEAQ (reference sequence). The CDR3 protein is CASSPSGAGTGELFF. Written as DNA, the CDR3 is TGTGCCAGCAGCCCCTCCGGGGCGGGCACCGGGGAGCTGTTTTTT.

V and J are TRBV25-1 and TRBJ2-1, with TRBD2 as a possible D gene (5 bases). V lost 3 bases to trimming and J lost 4 bases, with 7 bases between them. Germline V gene lookup returns CDR1 MGHDK and CDR2 SYGVNS. The CDR3 has 13 residues. Here the CDR3 DNA reads TGTGCCAGCAGTGAGCGGGTATACAATGAGCAGTTCTTC. Its translation: CASSERVYNEQFF.

The J gene is TRBJ2-7, the V gene TRBV2; D is unclear. The CDR3 extends over 13 amino acids. V was clipped by 4 bases and J by 1 base, with 8 bases between them. From germline, CDR1 is SNHLY and CDR2 FYNNEI. This chain's CDR3 is CASSVGQSYEQYF. CDR3 nucleotide sequence: TGTGCCAGCAGTGTCGGGCAGTCCTACGAGCAGTACTTC.

The chain recombines TRBV7-6 with TRBJ2-5; tentative D call: TRBD2 (5 bases). The CDR3 consists of 14 residues. Deletions cut 3 bases from V and 5 bases from J, with 13 bases between. In germline, CDR1 is SGHVS, CDR2 FNYEAQ. CDR3 residues: CASSLSRAGETQYF. In DNA form, the CDR3 reads TGTGCCAGCAGCTTGTCGAGGGCTGGCGAGACCCAGTACTTC.

This clone was seen once. The chain joins TRBV9 to TRBJ1-2; maybe TRBD1 (5 bases). Trimming pared 3 bases from V and 4 bases from J, leaving 13 bases between. CDR3 length equals 14 residues. Germline V gives CDR1 SGDLS, CDR2 YYNGEE. For the CDR3, the DNA is TGTGCCAGCAGCGCCGGGGCCAGAGGCTATGGCTACACCTTC. It translates to CASSAGARGYGYTF.

The J gene is TRBJ2-1, the V gene TRBV2; D unclear. From germline, CDR1 is SNHLY and CDR2 FYNNEI. V was clipped by 3 bases and J by 4 bases, with 10 bases between them. The CDR3 contains 14 residues. The CDR3 is CASSDIGQYNEQFF. The DNA for the CDR3 is TGTGCCAGCAGTGACATAGGGCAGTACAATGAGCAGTTCTTC.

The V and J genes are TRBV11-1 and TRBJ2-7; 7 nucleotides match TRBD1. The CDR3 loop spans 17 amino acids. The ends lost 1 base at V and 5 bases at J; junction bases unmatched: 14. From germline, CDR1 is SGHAT and CDR2 FQDESV (reference sequence). The DNA of the CDR3 is TGTGCCAGCAGCTTAGGCCTTCAGGGGGTTCACCGAAACGAGCAGTACTTC. Its protein is CASSLGLQGVHRNEQYF.

The chain joins TRBV18 to TRBJ1-1; D unclear. The CDR3 extends over 13 amino acids. Germline-derived CDR1 and CDR2 are KGHSH and LQKENI. V lost 2 bases and J lost 1, with 5 bases in between. The CDR3 reads CASSPKGNTEAFF. The DNA of the CDR3 is TGTGCCAGCTCACCAAAGGGGAACACTGAAGCTTTCTTT.

This chain connects TRBV18 to TRBJ2-2, with 10 positions matching TRBD1. This CDR3 has 16 amino acids. Germline V gives CDR1 KGHSH, CDR2 LQKENI. J gave up 6 bases and V 1 base, and 5 bases lay outside the gene matches. The CDR3 reads CASSPLGQGSAGELFF. CDR3 in DNA: TGTGCCAGCTCACCACTGGGACAGGGGAGCGCCGGGGAGCTGTTTTTT.

This chain joins TRBV5-1 and TRBJ2-3; TRBD1 matches 12 bases. CDR3 length: 14 amino acids. Looked up from germline, CDR1 is SGHRS and CDR2 is YFSETQ. The V and J ends lost 4 bases and 9 bases, in that order; junction bases with no gene match: 6. Written as DNA, the CDR3 is TGCGCCAGCAGCATTGGGACAGGGGGCTCGACGCAGTATTTT. It specifies CASSIGTGGSTQYF.

The gene calls are TRBV6-6 and TRBJ2-3; D perhaps matches TRBD1 (6 bases). The V gene lost 2 bases and the J gene lost 5 bases, with 14 bases spanning the gap. The CDR3 runs 15 residues. The V gene's germline CDR1 is MNHNY and CDR2 SVGAGI (reference sequence). Written as DNA, the CDR3 is TGTGCCAGCAGTTACGATCAGGGGTTCGGAGATACGCAGTATTTT. Protein: CASSYDQGFGDTQYF.

The chain has TRBV9 and TRBJ2-7; D is possibly TRBD2 (6 bases). The CDR3 covers 17 residues. Germline values: CDR1 SGDLS, CDR2 YYNGEE. Trimming pared 0 bases from V and 0 bases from J, leaving 16 bases between. The CDR3 nucleotides are TGTGCCAGCAGCGTAGGGTGGGGGGACGGAGCCTCCTACGAGCAGTACTTC. Encoded protein: CASSVGWGDGASYEQYF. The full variable domain, rest sourced from reference TRBV9 and TRBJ2-7, is DSGVTQTPKHLITATGQRVTLRCSPRSGDLSVYWYQQSLDQGLQFLIQYYNGEERAKGNILERFSAQQFPDLHSELNLSSLELGDSALYFCASSVGWGDGASYEQYFGPGTRLTVT.

CDR3 sequence: CASSERQGSEAFF. The CDR3 bases are TGTGCCAGCAGTGAGAGACAGGGAAGCGAAGCTTTCTTT. This sequence joins TRBV6-4 and TRBJ1-1, with 7 positions matching TRBD1. The germline gives CDR1 MRHNA, CDR2 SNTAGT. This CDR3 spans 13 amino acids. After removal of 3 bases from V and 8 bases from J, the junction contained 6 bases not matched to a gene.

This clone was observed a few times. The chain combines TRBV5-5 with TRBJ2-1, with D hard to call. Trimming shortened V by 1 base and J by 7 bases, and 6 bases separated the two germline ends. Germline-derived CDR1 and CDR2 are SGHKS and YYEKEE (reference sequence). The CDR3 has 12 amino acids. The CDR3 bases are TGTGCCAGCAGCTTGTTGGGGAATGAGCAGTTCTTC. It translates to CASSLLGNEQFF. The entire variable domain, with the rest obtained from reference TRBV5-5 and TRBJ2-1, is as follows: DAGVTQSPTHLIKTRGQQVTLRCSPISGHKSVSWYQQVLGQGPQFIFQYYEKEERGRGNFPDRFSARQFPNYSSELNVNALLLGDSALYLCASSLLGNEQFFGPGTRLTVL.

The chain is built from TRBV19 and TRBJ2-7; 12 nucleotides line up with TRBD2. This CDR3 comprises 15 residues. Germline V gene sequence: CDR1 LNHDA, CDR2 SQIVND (reference sequence). The V gene end was trimmed by 4 bases and the J gene end by 4 bases; junction bases not matched to a gene: 5. CDR3 region: CASSTRTSGKYEQYF. For the CDR3, the DNA is TGTGCCAGTAGTACCCGGACTAGCGGGAAATACGAGCAGTACTTC.

On this clone itself: A much larger clone differs from this one at a single base, so this may be a read error. V is TRBV11-3 and J is TRBJ2-7; D may be TRBD2 (6 bases). This CDR3 region has 13 residues. Germline CDR1 and CDR2: SGHNT and YENEEA. V was clipped by 2 bases and J by 3 bases, with 8 bases between them. CDR3 bases: TGTGCCAGCAGCTTATCCGGGGGCTACGAGCAGTACTTC. Translating gives CASSLSGGYEQYF.